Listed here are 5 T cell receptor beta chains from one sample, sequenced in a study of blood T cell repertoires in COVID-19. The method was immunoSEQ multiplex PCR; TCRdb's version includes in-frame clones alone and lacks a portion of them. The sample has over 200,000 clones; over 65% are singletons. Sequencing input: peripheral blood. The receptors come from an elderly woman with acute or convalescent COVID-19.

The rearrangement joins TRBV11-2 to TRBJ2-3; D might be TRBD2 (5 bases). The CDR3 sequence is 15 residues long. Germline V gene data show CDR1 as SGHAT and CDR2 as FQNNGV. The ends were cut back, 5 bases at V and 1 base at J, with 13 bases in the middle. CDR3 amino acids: CASSASGGRTDTQYF. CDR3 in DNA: TGTGCCAGCAGCGCGAGCGGCGGCCGCACAGATACGCAGTATTTT.

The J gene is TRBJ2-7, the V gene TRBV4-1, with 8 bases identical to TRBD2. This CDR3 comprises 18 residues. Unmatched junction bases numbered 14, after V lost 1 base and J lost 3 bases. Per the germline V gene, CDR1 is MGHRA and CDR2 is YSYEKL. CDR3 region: CASSQGQVGYGGVYEQYF. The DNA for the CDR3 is TGCGCCAGCAGCCAAGGCCAAGTTGGGTACGGGGGGGTCTACGAGCAGTACTTC.

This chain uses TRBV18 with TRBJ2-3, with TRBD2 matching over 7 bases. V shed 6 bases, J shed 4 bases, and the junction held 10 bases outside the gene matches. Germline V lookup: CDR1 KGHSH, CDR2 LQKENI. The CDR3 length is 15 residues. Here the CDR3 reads CASSRGGGGADTQYF. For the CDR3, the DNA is TGTGCCAGCTCTCGAGGCGGGGGTGGCGCAGATACGCAGTATTTT.

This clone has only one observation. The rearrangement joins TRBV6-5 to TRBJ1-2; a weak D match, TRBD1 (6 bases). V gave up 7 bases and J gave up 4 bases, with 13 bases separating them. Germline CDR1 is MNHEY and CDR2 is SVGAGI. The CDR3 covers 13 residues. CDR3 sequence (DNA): TGTGCCAGCAATCCCCCAGGGGTCTATGGCTACACCTTC. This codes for CASNPPGVYGYTF.

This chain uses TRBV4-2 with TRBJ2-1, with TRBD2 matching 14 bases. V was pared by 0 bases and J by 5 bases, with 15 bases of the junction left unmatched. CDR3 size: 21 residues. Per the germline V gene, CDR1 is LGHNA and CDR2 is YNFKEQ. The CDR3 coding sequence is TGTGCCAGCAGCCAAGATCTTGTCGGGACTAGCGGGAGAGGAAGAGACAATGAGCAGTTCTTC. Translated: CASSQDLVGTSGRGRDNEQFF.